This T cell receptor (beta chain) was profiled in a study of blood T cell repertoires in COVID-19. Study-wide context: Italy, Spain and the United States were the sources of the convalescent and acute COVID-19 samples.

Those who participated ranged in age from roughly 18 to 100 years and resided in about two dozen US areas. Researchers sorted participants into cohorts using their self-reported clinical history. Some clones are missing from TCRdb's copy, which holds only in-frame ones; the method was immunoSEQ multiplex PCR. Of under 300,000 clones in the sample, about 89% were seen once. The sample was PBMCs or T cells enriched from blood (not recorded which). The clonotype was recovered from a woman younger than 30 who had recovered from COVID-19.

The CDR3 sequence is CASSLRQGSNQPQHF. CDR3 nucleotide sequence: TGTGCCAGCAGCTTAAGACAGGGCTCGAATCAGCCCCAGCATTTT. The chain has TRBV7-6 and TRBJ1-5, with TRBD1 matching 7 bases. CDR1 and CDR2 from the germline V gene are SGHVS and FNYEAQ. The CDR3 covers 15 residues. J gave up 4 bases and V 2 bases, and 5 bases lay outside the gene matches.